The rows below give T cell receptor beta chains drawn from one sample of a study of shared clonotypes between healthy human individuals. Here immunoSEQ multiplex PCR was the method, and the copy in TCRdb shows in-frame clones only, minus some. The repertoire consists of hundreds of thousands of clones, with approximately 74% occurring once and the leading ten covering more than 1.5%. Sample: memory CD4+ T cells sorted from blood. These receptors all stem from a woman in her twenties or thirties in good health. CDR3s include the opening cysteine and the closing phenylalanine or tryptophan. Fields, in order: clone size, D gene, V gene, J gene, CDR3 protein, CDR3 DNA. A D gene is named only where the DNA matches it firmly. Part of the rows lack a size; the others show once, few, many or a class for expanded clones.

NA	NA	TRBV11-2	TRBJ2-1	CASSSFNEQFF	TGTGCCAGCAGCTCCTTCAATGAGCAGTTCTTC
NA	NA	TRBV11-2	TRBJ1-5	CASSLEALSNQPQHF	TGTGCCAGCAGCTTAGAGGCTCTTAGCAATCAGCCCCAGCATTTT
few	TRBD1	TRBV11-2	TRBJ1-1	CASSSGQVYTEAFF	TGTGCCAGCAGCTCCGGACAGGTTTACACTGAAGCTTTCTTT
few	NA	TRBV10-2	TRBJ1-3	CASSGESGSGNTIYF	TGCGCCAGCAGTGGGGAGAGTGGCTCTGGAAACACCATATATTTT
once	TRBD1	TRBV27	TRBJ2-2	CASSFSQGAGTGELFF	TGTGCCAGCAGTTTTTCCCAGGGGGCTGGCACCGGGGAGCTGTTTTTT
NA	TRBD1	TRBV6-5	TRBJ1-6	CASSPGTDPSPLHF	TGTGCCAGCAGCCCCGGGACAGATCCTTCACCCCTCCACTTT
NA	NA	TRBV6-5	TRBJ2-3	CASSYKYTDTQYF	TGTGCCAGCAGTTACAAATACACAGATACGCAGTATTTT
NA	NA	TRBV5-4	TRBJ2-1	CASRPNTYNEQFF	TGTGCCAGCAGACCGAATACCTACAATGAGCAGTTCTTC
NA	NA	TRBV30	TRBJ1-1	CAWSFLGSALGHTEAFF	TGTGCCTGGTCTTTTCTGGGGTCGGCTTTGGGACACACTGAAGCTTTCTTT
few	NA	TRBV18	TRBJ2-7	CASSPDYSPYEQYF	TGTGCCAGCTCACCTGATTACAGCCCCTACGAGCAGTACTTC
NA	NA	TRBV7-9	TRBJ1-5	CASSTGNQPQHF	TGTGCCAGCAGTACAGGGAATCAGCCCCAGCATTTT
NA	TRBD1	TRBV5-4	TRBJ2-7	CASSFGRDSHYEQYF	TGTGCCAGCAGTTTCGGCCGGGACAGCCATTACGAGCAGTACTTC
NA	NA	TRBV18	TRBJ2-1	CASSPQVVQGNEQFF	TGTGCCAGCTCACCCCAAGTCGTCCAGGGGAATGAGCAGTTCTTC
NA	NA	TRBV6-4	TRBJ1-1	CASSRQWGAGDMNTEAFF	TGTGCCAGCAGCCGACAATGGGGGGCAGGAGATATGAACACTGAAGCTTTCTTT
NA	NA	TRBV2	TRBJ2-2	CASSEREAGELFF	TGTGCCAGCAGTGAGCGGGAAGCCGGGGAGCTGTTTTTT